This T cell receptor beta chain is from a study of blood T cell repertoires in COVID-19. Assay: immunoSEQ multiplex PCR; the TCRdb copy retains only in-frame clones and omits some. Counted here are roughly 81,000 clones, roughly four fifths occurring once; the ten biggest clones make up 8% to 13%. CDR3 length equals 15 residues. In germline, CDR1 is LGHDT, CDR2 YNNKEL (reference sequence). Trimming took off 1 base at V and 9 bases at J, with 13 bases between the two ends. The sequenced sample was peripheral blood. The sequence derives from a man in his 60s with acute or convalescent COVID-19. The chain has TRBV3-1 (or the pseudogene TRBV3-2) and TRBJ1-6; possible D gene TRBD1, 6 bases. CDR3 bases: TGTGCCAGCAGCCAAGGTAGCAGGGGTGGTTCACCCCTCCACTTT. Its protein is CASSQGSRGGSPLHF.